This note documents a single T cell receptor (beta chain) sequence. Germline assignment: CDR1 SGHKS and CDR2 YYEKEE (reference sequence). The CDR3 runs 15 residues. V was shortened by 1 base and J by 0 bases, with 11 bases between the two germline ends. TCRdb's copy holds only in-frame clones and misses some; the assay was immunoSEQ multiplex PCR. The top ten hold 30% to 35% of the sample, which has 15,000 or so clones, about 88% seen once. The data originate from a study of blood T cell repertoires in COVID-19. Sequenced: peripheral blood. The receptor was derived from a woman of 80 years or more with COVID-19, enrolled during active disease. The V call is TRBV5-5, the J call TRBJ2-7; D is possibly TRBD1 (5 bases). The CDR3 DNA sequence: TGTGCCAGCAGCTTGAGGCAGGGAAGCTCCTACGAGCAGTACTTC. This encodes CASSLRQGSSYEQYF.